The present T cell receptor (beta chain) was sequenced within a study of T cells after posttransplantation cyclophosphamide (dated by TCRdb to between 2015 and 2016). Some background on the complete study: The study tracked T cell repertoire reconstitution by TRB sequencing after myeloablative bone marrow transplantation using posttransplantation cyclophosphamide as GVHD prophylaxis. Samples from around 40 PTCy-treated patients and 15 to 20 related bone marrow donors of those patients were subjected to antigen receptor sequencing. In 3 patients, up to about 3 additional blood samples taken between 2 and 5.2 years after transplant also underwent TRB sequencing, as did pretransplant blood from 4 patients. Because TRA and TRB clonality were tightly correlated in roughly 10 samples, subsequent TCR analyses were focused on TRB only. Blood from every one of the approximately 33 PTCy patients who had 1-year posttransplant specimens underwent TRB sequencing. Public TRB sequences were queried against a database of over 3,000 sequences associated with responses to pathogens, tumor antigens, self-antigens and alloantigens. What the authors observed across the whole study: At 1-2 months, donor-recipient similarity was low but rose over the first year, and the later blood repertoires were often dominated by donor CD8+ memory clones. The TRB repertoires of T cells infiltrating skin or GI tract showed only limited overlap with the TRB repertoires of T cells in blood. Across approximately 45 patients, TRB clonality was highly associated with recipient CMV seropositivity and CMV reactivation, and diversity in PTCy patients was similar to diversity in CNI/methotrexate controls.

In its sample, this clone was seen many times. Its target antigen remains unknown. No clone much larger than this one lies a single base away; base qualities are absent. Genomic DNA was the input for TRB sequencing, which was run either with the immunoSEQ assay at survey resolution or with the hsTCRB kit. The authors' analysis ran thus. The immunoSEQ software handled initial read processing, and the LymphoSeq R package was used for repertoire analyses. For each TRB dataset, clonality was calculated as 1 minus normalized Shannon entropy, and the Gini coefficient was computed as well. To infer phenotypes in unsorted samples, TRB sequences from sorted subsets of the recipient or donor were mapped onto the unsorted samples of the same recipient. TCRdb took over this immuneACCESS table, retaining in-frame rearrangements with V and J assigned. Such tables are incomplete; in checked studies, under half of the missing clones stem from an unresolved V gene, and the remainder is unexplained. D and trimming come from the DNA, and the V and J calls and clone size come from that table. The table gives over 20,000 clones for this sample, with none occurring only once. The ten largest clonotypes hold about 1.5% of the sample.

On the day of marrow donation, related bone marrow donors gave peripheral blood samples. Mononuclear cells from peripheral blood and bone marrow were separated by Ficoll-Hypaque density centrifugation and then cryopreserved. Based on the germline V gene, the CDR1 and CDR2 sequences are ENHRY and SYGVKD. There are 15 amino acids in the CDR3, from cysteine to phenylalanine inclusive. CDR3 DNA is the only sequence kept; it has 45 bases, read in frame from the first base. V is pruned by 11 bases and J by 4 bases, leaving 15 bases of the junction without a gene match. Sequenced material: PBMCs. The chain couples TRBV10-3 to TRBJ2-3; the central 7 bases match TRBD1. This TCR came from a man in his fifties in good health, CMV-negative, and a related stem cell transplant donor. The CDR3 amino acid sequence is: CAAGTDGVPADTQYF. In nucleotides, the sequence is TGTGCCGCTGGGACAGATGGAGTCCCCGCAGATACGCAGTATTTT.